The 19 T cell receptor beta chains listed next were all sequenced from one sample in a study of T cell responses to AZD1222 COVID-19 vaccine. Method: immunoSEQ multiplex PCR; TCRdb's copy keeps in-frame clones and lacks some. The sample consists of tens of thousands of clones, nearly 85% of them appearing once. Sequencing was performed on peripheral blood, taken on day 0 of AZD1222 vaccination. These receptors all come from an adult in good health.

The chain is built from TRBV7-8 and TRBJ2-7; maybe TRBD2 (6 bases). Trimming pared 1 base from V and 0 bases from J, leaving 10 bases between. Germline V gene sequence: CDR1 SGHVS, CDR2 FQNEAQ. The CDR3 runs to 15 residues. As DNA, the CDR3 is TGTGCCAGCAGCTTAGTAGGCGGGACCTCCTACGAGCAGTACTTC. Translation gives CASSLVGGTSYEQYF. Based on the CDR3 plus reference TRBV7-8 and TRBJ2-7, the full variable domain is GAGVSQSPRYKVAKRGQDVALRCDPISGHVSLFWYQQALGQGPEFLTYFQNEAQLDKSGLPSDRFFAERPEGSVSTLKIQRTQQEDSAVYLCASSLVGGTSYEQYFGPGTRLTVT.

This clone has more than one count but fewer than ten. CDR3 protein: CAWRAGGLYGYTF. DNA for the CDR3: TGTGCCTGGAGGGCCGGGGGGCTCTATGGCTACACCTTC. This chain joins TRBV30 and TRBJ1-2, with D possibly matching TRBD1 (6 bases). Looked up from germline, CDR1 is GTSNPN and CDR2 is SVGIG (reference sequence). Trimming left V 3 bases short and J 4 bases short, with 12 bases between. The CDR3 has 13 amino acids.

This clone was counted a single time. The chain joins TRBV5-1 to TRBJ1-1; D remains ambiguous. With 4 bases removed from V and 0 bases from J, the gap between germline ends came to 16 bases. CDR1 SGHRS and CDR2 YFSETQ come from the germline V gene. This CDR3 region has 16 residues. DNA of the CDR3: TGCGCCAGCAGCCCCTCTAAGGAGGGTTTGAACACTGAAGCTTTCTTT. This gives the protein CASSPSKEGLNTEAFF.

The chain carries TRBV11-2 and TRBJ1-1; D not resolved. The length of the CDR3 is 15 residues. Germline V gene data show CDR1 as SGHAT and CDR2 as FQNNGV. Trimming shortened V by 2 bases and J by 0 bases, and 10 bases separated the two germline ends. This chain's CDR3 is CASSLLGTMNTEAFF. CDR3 coding DNA: TGTGCCAGCAGCTTATTGGGCACCATGAACACTGAAGCTTTCTTT.

The chain combines TRBV5-1 with TRBJ2-7; weak D call: TRBD2 (5 bases). This CDR3 spans 15 amino acids. The germline gives CDR1 SGHRS, CDR2 YFSETQ. Trimming cost V 4 bases and J 0 bases, with 14 bases left between them. In nucleotides, the CDR3 is TGCGCCAGCAGCCCGGAGCCGGGGATCTCCTACGAGCAGTACTTC. It yields the protein CASSPEPGISYEQYF. The variable domain in full, completed from reference TRBV5-1 and TRBJ2-7, reads KAGVTQTPRYLIKTRGQQVTLSCSPISGHRSVSWYQQTPGQGLQFLFEYFSETQRNKGNFPGRFSGRQFSNSRSEMNVSTLELGDSALYLCASSPEPGISYEQYFGPGTRLTVT.

The table lists this clone with a count of one. The rearrangement joins TRBV7-9 to TRBJ2-7; no definite D call. CDR1 SEHNR and CDR2 FQNEAQ come from the germline V gene (reference sequence). V lost 4 bases, J lost 2 bases, and 15 bases lay in between. There are 15 residues in the CDR3. CDR3 coding DNA: TGTGCCAGCAGCTCCCAGGCCCCCGGCACCTACGAGCAGTACTTC. This translates into CASSSQAPGTYEQYF. The full variable domain, with the rest looked up from reference TRBV7-9 and TRBJ2-7, is DTGVSQNPRHKITKRGQNVTFRCDPISEHNRLYWYRQTLGQGPEFLTYFQNEAQLEKSRLLSDRFSAERPKGSFSTLEIQRTEQGDSAMYLCASSSQAPGTYEQYFGPGTRLTVT.

The chain links TRBV7-8 to TRBJ1-4; D not resolved. Trimming pared 3 bases from V and 8 bases from J, leaving 10 bases between. Looked up from germline, CDR1 is SGHVS and CDR2 is FQNEAQ. This CDR3 spans 13 amino acids. The CDR3 protein is CASSFRSGEKLFF. The CDR3 DNA follows: TGTGCCAGCAGCTTTAGGAGCGGCGAAAAACTGTTTTTT.

There are many counts of this clone. This sequence joins TRBV3-1 (or the pseudogene TRBV3-2) and TRBJ2-7; no firm D call. V dropped 0 bases and J dropped 3 bases, with 6 bases sitting between them. Germline lookup yields CDR1 LGHDT and CDR2 YNNKEL (reference sequence). This CDR3 comprises 13 residues. DNA for the CDR3: TGTGCCAGCAGCCAAGATCCCCGCTACGAGCAGTACTTC. This codes for CASSQDPRYEQYF.

The J gene is TRBJ2-3, the V gene TRBV30; 7 bases map to TRBD2. The CDR3 runs to 15 residues. Germline CDR1 and CDR2: GTSNPN and SVGIG (reference sequence). J lost 2 bases, V lost 1 base, and 6 bases had no gene match. The chain's CDR3 is CAWSDLAADTDTQYF. The DNA of the CDR3 is TGTGCCTGGAGTGACCTAGCGGCAGACACAGATACGCAGTATTTT.

The J gene is TRBJ1-3, the V gene TRBV6-2 or TRBV6-3; TRBD1 is a possible D gene (5 bases). The V gene lost 3 bases and the J gene lost 1 base, with 10 bases spanning the gap. CDR3 size: 15 residues. Germline V gives CDR1 MNHEY, CDR2 SVGEGT. CDR3 in amino acids: CASSYPGTSGNTIYF. The CDR3 nucleotides read TGTGCCAGCAGTTATCCTGGGACTTCTGGAAACACCATATATTTT.

This chain links TRBV28 with TRBJ1-5, with D perhaps matching TRBD1 (5 bases). This CDR3 is built from 15 residues. Germline V gene lookup returns CDR1 MDHEN and CDR2 SYDVKM. V shed 11 bases and J shed 2 bases, with 19 bases lying between them. The CDR3 loop reads CAGSSSGKGNQPQHF. The CDR3, as DNA: TGTGCCGGATCGAGTTCAGGGAAAGGCAATCAGCCCCAGCATTTT.

The rearrangement links TRBV3-1 (or the pseudogene TRBV3-2) to TRBJ2-7; D gene ambiguous. Germline CDR1 reads LGHDT; CDR2 reads YNNKEL (reference sequence). The germline V and J ends were trimmed by 1 base and 6 bases, with 13 bases remaining between them. This CDR3 is built from 14 residues. The CDR3: CASSQAPRLCEQYF. The CDR3 region has the DNA TGTGCCAGCAGCCAAGCCCCCAGGCTCTGCGAGCAGTACTTC.

J is TRBJ1-1 and V is TRBV5-8; no clear D. The germline V and J ends were trimmed by 0 bases and 4 bases, with 10 bases remaining between them. The CDR3 contains 14 residues. In germline, CDR1 is SGHTS, CDR2 YDEGEE. The CDR3 region is CASSLAGFGTEAFF. The CDR3 nucleotides are TGTGCCAGCAGCTTGGCGGGGTTTGGCACTGAAGCTTTCTTT.

This clone showed up just a few times. This sequence joins TRBV11-2 and TRBJ1-1; TRBD1 is a possible D gene (5 bases). Trimming took off 5 bases at V and 6 bases at J, with 10 bases between the two ends. Germline V CDR1 and CDR2: SGHAT, FQNNGV. CDR3 length: 12 amino acids. The CDR3 DNA reads as TGTGCCAGCAGCCGGGGGGGGGCTGAAGCTTTCTTT. It specifies CASSRGGAEAFF.

V gene TRBV27 combines with J gene TRBJ2-1, with D unclear. The CDR3 runs to 14 residues. Trimming pared 3 bases from V and 5 bases from J, leaving 11 bases between. CDR1 and CDR2 from the germline V gene are MNHEY and SMNVEV (reference sequence). CDR3 nucleotides: TGTGCCAGCAGTTTTTATGAGCGCGACAATGAGCAGTTCTTC. This translates into CASSFYERDNEQFF.

The CDR3 DNA reads as TGTGCTAGTGGTTTGGTGCTCTCCTCGGGCCTTTTACCGGGGGATTCACCCCTCCACTTT. This encodes CASGLVLSSGLLPGDSPLHF. The rearrangement uses TRBV12-5 and TRBJ1-6; D is perhaps TRBD1 (5 bases). Germline CDR1 is LGHNT and CDR2 is FRNRAP. The CDR3 contains 20 residues. V was trimmed by 0 bases and J by 8 bases, leaving 26 bases between them.

This rearrangement joins TRBV11-1 to TRBJ1-2; 10 nucleotides match TRBD1. The CDR3 runs to 14 residues. Germline assignment: CDR1 SGHAT and CDR2 FQDESV (reference sequence). J lost 3 bases, V lost 5 bases, and 3 bases had no gene match. The CDR3: CASSPDRGDYGYTF. CDR3 sequence (DNA): TGTGCCAGCAGCCCGGACAGGGGGGACTATGGCTACACCTTC. The full variable domain, with the rest looked up from reference TRBV11-1 and TRBJ1-2, is EAEVAQSPRYKITEKSQAVAFWCDPISGHATLYWYRQILGQGPELLVQFQDESVVDDSQLPKDRFSAERLKGVDSTLKIQPAELGDSAMYLCASSPDRGDYGYTFGSGTRLTVV.

The genes are TRBV30 and TRBJ1-5, with D possibly being TRBD1 (5 bases). The germline V gene has CDR1 GTSNPN and CDR2 SVGIG (reference sequence). The CDR3 consists of 13 residues. V dropped 6 bases and J dropped 6 bases, with 15 bases sitting between them. The CDR3 loop reads CACTRDPGQPQHF. The CDR3 nucleotides read TGTGCCTGTACTCGGGACCCGGGTCAGCCCCAGCATTTT. Complete variable domain (other parts from reference TRBV30 and TRBJ1-5): SQTIHQWPATLVQPVGSPLSLECTVEGTSNPNLYWYRQAAGRGLQLLFYSVGIGQISSEVPQNLSASRPQDRQFILSSKKLLLSDSGFYLCACTRDPGQPQHFGDGTRLSIL.

The rearrangement uses TRBV11-2 and TRBJ2-5; no reliable D call. Germline V gene sequence: CDR1 SGHAT, CDR2 FQNNGV. The CDR3 spans 16 residues. V was pared by 4 bases and J by 0 bases, with 15 bases between. DNA of the CDR3: TGTGCCAGCAGCTCCCGAGCCTCAGGATACCAAGAGACCCAGTACTTC. This translates into CASSSRASGYQETQYF.